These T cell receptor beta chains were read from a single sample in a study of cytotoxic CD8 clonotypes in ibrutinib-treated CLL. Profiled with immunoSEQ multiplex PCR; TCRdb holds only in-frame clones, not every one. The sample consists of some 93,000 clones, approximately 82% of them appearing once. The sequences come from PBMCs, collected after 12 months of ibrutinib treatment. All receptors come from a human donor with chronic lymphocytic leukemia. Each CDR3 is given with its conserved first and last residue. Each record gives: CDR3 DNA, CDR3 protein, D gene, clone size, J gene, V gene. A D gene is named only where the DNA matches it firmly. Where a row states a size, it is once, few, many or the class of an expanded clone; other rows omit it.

TGCGCCAGCAGCTTGGCGACAGGGAAAAATTCCGGGGAGCTGTTTTTT CASSLATGKNSGELFF TRBD1 - TRBJ2-2 TRBV5-1
TGTGCCAGCAGCGTCTGGACAGACAGCACAGATACGCAGTATTTT CASSVWTDSTDTQYF - - TRBJ2-3 TRBV11-2
TGTGCCAGCAGCCCCCCAGGGGTTTCGTTTTTTGATACGCAGTATTTT CASSPPGVSFFDTQYF - once TRBJ2-3 TRBV7-9
TGTGCCAGCAGCGTAAAGGGGGATTCACCCCTCCACTTT CASSVKGDSPLHF - - TRBJ1-6 TRBV7-2
TGTGCCAGCAAACAATTACAGGGAATCACAGATACGCAGTATTTT CASKQLQGITDTQYF - - TRBJ2-3 TRBV7-2
TGTGCCAGCAGCCGTAAAATGAACACTGAAGCTTTCTTT CASSRKMNTEAFF - few TRBJ1-1 TRBV7-9
TGTGCTAGTGGTTTGGTATTGGGGGACAGAGATACTTTGAACACTGAAGCTTTCTTT CASGLVLGDRDTLNTEAFF TRBD1 - TRBJ1-1 TRBV12-5
TGTGCCAGCTCGCCCCTGCCACCGGGGGGAGCTAACTATGGCTACACCTTC CASSPLPPGGANYGYTF - - TRBJ1-2 TRBV18
TGTGCCAGCAGTGACCCCTCCTTAGAGCTCGAGCAGTACTTC CASSDPSLELEQYF - - TRBJ2-7 TRBV6-4
TGCGCCAGCAGCCCAGGACAGGGCAACAAGTACTTC CASSPGQGNKYF TRBD1 - TRBJ2-7 TRBV5-1
TGTGCCAGCAGTGAGGAGACAGCTAACTATGGCTACACCTTC CASSEETANYGYTF - - TRBJ1-2 TRBV2
TGTGCCAGCAGTCCGGACGGCCTCGGGACTAGCGTAGGGGAGCTGTTTTTT CASSPDGLGTSVGELFF TRBD2 - TRBJ2-2 TRBV5-6
TGTGCCAGCAGCCGAAATACGGACATTTCTGGGGCCAACGTCCTGACTTTC CASSRNTDISGANVLTF - - TRBJ2-6 TRBV7-9
TGTGCCAGCAGGGAAGACAGTGAAGCTTTCTTT CASREDSEAFF - - TRBJ1-1 TRBV25-1
TGTGCCAGCACCCCGAGGGGAGGAGTCTACGAGCAGTACTTC CASTPRGGVYEQYF - few TRBJ2-7 TRBV28
TGCGCCAGCAGCTTAAACGGACTTAACACCGGGGAGCTGTTTTTT CASSLNGLNTGELFF - - TRBJ2-2 TRBV5-1
TGTGCCAGCAGCCGCTTAGTGAGCGGGGGACAGGGCCTAAGCGAGCAGTACTTC CASSRLVSGGQGLSEQYF - - TRBJ2-7 TRBV7-6
TGCGCCAGCAGCTTGGGACAGACTACGATGAACACTGAAGCTTTCTTT CASSLGQTTMNTEAFF - - TRBJ1-1 TRBV5-1
TGCGCCAGCAGCCAAGGTGGAACAGGCAATCAGCCCCAGCATTTT CASSQGGTGNQPQHF - - TRBJ1-5 TRBV4-1
TGTGCCAGCAGTTTCCCGACCCTAATCCGAGACACGACAGACTCCTACGAGCAGTACTTC CASSFPTLIRDTTDSYEQYF - - TRBJ2-7 TRBV28
TGTGCCAGCAAGACTGGGGACCCAAGGACCTCCTACGAGCAGTACTTC CASKTGDPRTSYEQYF - few TRBJ2-7 TRBV6-9
TGTGCCATCAGCCCCCTGTTGGACAACAAGAACACTGAAGCTTTCTTT CAISPLLDNKNTEAFF - - TRBJ1-1 TRBV10-3
TGTGCCATAGGCCCCTACAATGAGCAGTTCTTC CAIGPYNEQFF - - TRBJ2-1 TRBV19
TGTGCCAGCAGCTTAGTAGCGGGGGCCCGGGAGACCCAGTACTTC CASSLVAGARETQYF TRBD2 - TRBJ2-5 TRBV13
TGTGCCAGCTCACCCAGGGAAGAGACCCAGTACTTC CASSPREETQYF - few TRBJ2-5 TRBV18
TGCAGCGGGGGCAGAGATACGCAGTATTTT CSGGRDTQYF - - TRBJ2-3 TRBV29-1
TGTGCTAGCAGCTTAACAACGGCGGTGGCCGGGGAGCTGTTTTTT CASSLTTAVAGELFF - once TRBJ2-2 TRBV7-7
TGTGCCAGTGGCCAGGGGTACGACGAGCAGTACTTC CASGQGYDEQYF - - TRBJ2-7 TRBV19
TGTGCCAGCAGGGGACTAGGGGAGACCCAGTACTTC CASRGLGETQYF TRBD2 - TRBJ2-5 TRBV11-2
TGTGCCAGCAGTGATCGGGGACAGAATTCACCCCTCCACTTT CASSDRGQNSPLHF TRBD1 - TRBJ1-6 TRBV2
TGTGCCAGCAGTTCCCAGAGAGGGGGGGTGAGGAACATTCAGTACTTC CASSSQRGGVRNIQYF - once TRBJ2-4 TRBV28